This entry is about one T cell receptor beta chain. This clonotype was detected many times. Its antigen remains unidentified. The input lacks base qualities; no much larger clone sits a single base away. The study used an expanded emulsion RT-PCR method with primers for all TCR V genes to analyze paired alpha-beta TCRs of CD8+ T cells. Before emulsion RT-PCR, CD8+ T cells were isolated with a CD8 positive selection kit and incubated overnight in about 11 IU/mL IL-2. After removal of 4 bases from V and 3 bases from J, the junction retains 8 bases not matched to a gene. Including the terminal cysteine and phenylalanine, the CDR3 comprises 15 residues. CDR3 DNA only is kept here, 45 bases in frame from base 1. Looking up the germline V gene (reference sequence) yields CDR1 SGHKS and CDR2 YYEKEE. Library preparation used emulsion pairing. Unpaired genes were suppressed by a second nested PCR containing blocking oligos, after which a third nested PCR added Illumina adaptors and barcodes. Between 5,000 and 250,000 T cells, along with C-region, Stepout and V-region primers, were included in each emulsion RT-PCR master mix. The Micellula Emulsion and Purification Kit was used to generate emulsions, and Qiagen OneStep RT-PCR reagents were used for RT-PCR. Pooled libraries were sequenced on an Illumina MiSeq with paired-end 2 x 250 reads. Regarding the original processing steps: Read pairs were joined in Galaxy and clipped at the engineered overlap into separate alpha and beta files, and reads that were not clipped were discarded. Alpha-beta pairs were assigned with CompleteTCR, a MiTCR-based pipeline that links chains sharing read cluster identifiers using an R script. TCR sequences observed only once, about 1-3.1%, were removed as potential sequencing errors. Through fastp at Q25 and MiXCR, TCRdb rebuilt clones from the public reads, retaining in-frame beta chains. For every CDR3 protein sequence, its rows merge into one entry that carries the most common genes and DNA. These V and J calls are TCRdb output, not the study's own analysis. The sample table holds tens of thousands of distinct CDR3 sequences, of which 45% were seen once. The top ten constitute approximately 60% of the sample.

This record belongs to a study of T cell repertoires in breast cancer (dated by TCRdb to about 2016). Regarding the complete study: Tumors, lymph nodes and peripheral blood lymphocytes from breast cancer patients, as well as peripheral blood from healthy control donors, were profiled. Most of the 20 to 25 patient tumors analyzed for shared TCRs were ER+/PR+. The controls were nine healthy donors whose age range was similar to that of the patients. On average, approximately 500,000 sequences per sample and around 9.6 reads per input cell were obtained by sequencing. Because breast cancer has a low mutational burden and rarely has common mutations, the study reasoned that TCRs shared between breast cancer patients would target shared antigens. Tumors and tumor-involved lymph nodes were minced, digested with Liberase and DNase, and then passed through 70-um and 40-um filters. Tumor-free lymph nodes were processed without enzymatic digestion, and Ficoll was used to separate blood samples. Points the paper makes about the study in general: Genuine antitumor clones may have been missed because singleton TCRs were discarded and only part of each tumor was sampled. TRBV7 predominance was observed among shared TCRs, which possibly reflected tumor recognition or mispriming bias from eight TRBV7 primers. Shared TCRs were encoded by various nucleotide sequences, which suggests selection and expansion based on antigen. Compared with tumor-free nodes, tumor-involved sentinel lymph nodes shared about fourfold more TCRs with matched tumor repertoires (roughly 7.3% versus 1.9%). Eighteen TCR pairs were shared across seven or more patient tumors and were rarely found in control blood, which suggested possible tumor specificity. Because transcript abundance and primer differences skewed clone recovery, emulsion RT-PCR was regarded as qualitative rather than quantitative.

The specimen was CD8+ T cells. This receptor was obtained from a pool of human donors with breast cancer or a healthy control (not recorded which). The chain is made from TRBV5-5 and TRBJ1-2, with 8 bases in between that match TRBD1. The DNA sequence is as follows: TGTGCCAGCAGCCGGCGGACAGGGAGTGACTATGGCTACACCTTC. This gives the protein CASSRRTGSDYGYTF.